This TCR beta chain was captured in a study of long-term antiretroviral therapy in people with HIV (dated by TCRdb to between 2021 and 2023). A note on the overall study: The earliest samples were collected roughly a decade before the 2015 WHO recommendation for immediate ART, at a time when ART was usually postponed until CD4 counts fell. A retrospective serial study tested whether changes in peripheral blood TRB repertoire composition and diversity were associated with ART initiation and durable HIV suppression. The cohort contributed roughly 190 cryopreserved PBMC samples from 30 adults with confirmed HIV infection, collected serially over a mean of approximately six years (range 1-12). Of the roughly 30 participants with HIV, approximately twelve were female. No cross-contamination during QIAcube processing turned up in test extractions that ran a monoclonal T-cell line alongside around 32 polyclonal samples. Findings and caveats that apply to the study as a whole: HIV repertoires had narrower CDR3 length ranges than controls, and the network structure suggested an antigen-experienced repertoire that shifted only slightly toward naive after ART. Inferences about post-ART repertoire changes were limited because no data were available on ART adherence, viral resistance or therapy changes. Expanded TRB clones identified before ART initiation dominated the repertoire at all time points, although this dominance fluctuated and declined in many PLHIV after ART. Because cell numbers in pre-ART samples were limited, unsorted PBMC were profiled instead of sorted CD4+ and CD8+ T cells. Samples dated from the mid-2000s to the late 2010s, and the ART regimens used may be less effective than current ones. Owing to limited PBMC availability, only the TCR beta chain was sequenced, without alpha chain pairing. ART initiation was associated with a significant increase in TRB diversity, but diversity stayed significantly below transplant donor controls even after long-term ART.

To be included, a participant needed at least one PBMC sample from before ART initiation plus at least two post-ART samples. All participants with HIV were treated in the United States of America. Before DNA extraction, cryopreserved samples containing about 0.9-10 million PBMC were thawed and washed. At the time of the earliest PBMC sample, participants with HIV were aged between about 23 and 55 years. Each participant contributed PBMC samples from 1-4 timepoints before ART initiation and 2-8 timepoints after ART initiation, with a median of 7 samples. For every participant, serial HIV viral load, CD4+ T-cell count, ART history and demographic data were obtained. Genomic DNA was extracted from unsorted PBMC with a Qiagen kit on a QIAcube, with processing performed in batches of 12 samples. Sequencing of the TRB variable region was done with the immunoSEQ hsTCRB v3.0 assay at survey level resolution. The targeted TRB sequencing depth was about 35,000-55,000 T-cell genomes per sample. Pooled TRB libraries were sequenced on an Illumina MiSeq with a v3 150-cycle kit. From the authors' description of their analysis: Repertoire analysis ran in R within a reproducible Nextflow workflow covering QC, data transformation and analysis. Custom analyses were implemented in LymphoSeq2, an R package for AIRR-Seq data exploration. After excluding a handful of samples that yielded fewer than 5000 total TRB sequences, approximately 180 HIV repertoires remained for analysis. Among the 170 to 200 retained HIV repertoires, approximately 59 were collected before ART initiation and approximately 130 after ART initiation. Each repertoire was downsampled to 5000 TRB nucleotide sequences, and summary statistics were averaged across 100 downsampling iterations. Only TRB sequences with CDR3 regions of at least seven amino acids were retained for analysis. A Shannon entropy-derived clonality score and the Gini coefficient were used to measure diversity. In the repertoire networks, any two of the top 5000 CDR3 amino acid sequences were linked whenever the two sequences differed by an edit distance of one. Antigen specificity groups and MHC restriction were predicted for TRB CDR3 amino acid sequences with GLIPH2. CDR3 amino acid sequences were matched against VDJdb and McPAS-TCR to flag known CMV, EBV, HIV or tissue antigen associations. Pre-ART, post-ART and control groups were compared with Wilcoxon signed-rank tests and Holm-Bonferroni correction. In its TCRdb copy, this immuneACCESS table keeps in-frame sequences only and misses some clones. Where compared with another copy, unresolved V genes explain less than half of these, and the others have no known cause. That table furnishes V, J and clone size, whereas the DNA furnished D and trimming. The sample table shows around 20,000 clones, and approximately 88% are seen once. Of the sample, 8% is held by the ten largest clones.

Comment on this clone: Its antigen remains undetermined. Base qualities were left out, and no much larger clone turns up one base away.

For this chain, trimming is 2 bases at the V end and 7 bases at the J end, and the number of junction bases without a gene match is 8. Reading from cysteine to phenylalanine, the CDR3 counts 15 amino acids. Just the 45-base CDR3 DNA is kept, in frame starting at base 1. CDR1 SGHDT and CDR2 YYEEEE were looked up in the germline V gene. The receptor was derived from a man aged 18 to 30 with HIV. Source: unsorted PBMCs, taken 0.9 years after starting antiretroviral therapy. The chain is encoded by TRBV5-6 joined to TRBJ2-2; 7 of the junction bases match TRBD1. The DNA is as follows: TGTGCCAGCAGCTTATGGGGACAGAGCTACGGGGAGCTGTTTTTT. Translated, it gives CASSLWGQSYGELFF.